Listed below are T cell receptor beta chains from one sample, sequenced in a study of beta chain features in type 1 diabetes. Libraries were prepared by immunoSEQ multiplex PCR; TCRdb keeps only in-frame clonotypes and omits some of them. The sample has roughly 180,000 clones, about 13% seen once. The sequencing input was central memory CD4+ T cells from blood. The receptors stem from a woman younger than 30 in good health. CDR3s include the opening cysteine and the closing phenylalanine or tryptophan.

J gene | V gene | CDR3 protein
TRBJ1-4 | TRBV28 | CASRAPGRGNEKLFF
TRBJ2-1 | TRBV11-2 | CASSLFRTASYNEQFF
TRBJ2-2 | TRBV7-2 | CASSMPGGATGELFF
TRBJ1-2 | TRBV29-1 | CSVQTGVDYTF
TRBJ1-1 | TRBV25-1 | CASRHTEYTEAFF
TRBJ1-1 | TRBV28 | CASSSLRQGSTEAFF
TRBJ2-1 | TRBV7-2 | CASSYGTGRVNEQFF
TRBJ1-2 | TRBV27 | CASSPTSRALVDGYTF
TRBJ2-1 | TRBV7-2 | CASTPGGSGRRSSYNEQFF
TRBJ2-7 | TRBV6-5 | CASNIRRDTYEQYF
TRBJ2-3 | TRBV7-2 | CASSLGLADTQYF
TRBJ1-1 | TRBV30 | CAWSVNLNTEAFF
TRBJ2-1 | TRBV29-1 | CSVDIGLAGGYNEQFF
TRBJ2-5 | TRBV10-3 | CAIRGTGGQETQYF
TRBJ2-3 | TRBV9 | CASSVSGTSGRDTQYF
TRBJ1-2 | TRBV30 | CACEPGQGIYTF
TRBJ2-7 | TRBV9 | CASSGTTSGYEQYF
TRBJ2-1 | TRBV4-1 | CASSLAPPGTVDNEQFF
TRBJ1-2 | TRBV28 | CASSVHGQSSYGYTF
TRBJ2-3 | TRBV7-3 | CASSPGLALGTDTQYF
TRBJ2-7 | TRBV5-1 | CASGLSGAGYEQYF
TRBJ2-5 | TRBV7-6 | CASRAEETQYF
TRBJ1-4 | TRBV5-1 | CASSLPREWEKLFF
TRBJ1-1 | TRBV29-1 | CSVLTQGANTEAFF
TRBJ2-1 | TRBV28 | CASSSMPGGSSSYNEQFF
TRBJ1-4 | TRBV6-1 | CASSREGNEKLFF
TRBJ1-2 | TRBV30 | CAWSPPGQARYGYTF
TRBJ1-1 | TRBV14 | CASSHPGVGGRNTEAFF
TRBJ2-1 | TRBV7-2 | CASSVSGHNEQFF
TRBJ2-7 | TRBV11-2 | CASSPRLATHEQYF
TRBJ2-7 | TRBV18 | CASSPDSYEQYF
TRBJ2-1 | TRBV5-1 | CASSLTDRGRNEQFF
TRBJ2-1 | TRBV29-1 | CSVALLSGRAPSYNEQFF
TRBJ2-7 | TRBV5-1 | CASSFGDYYYEQYF
TRBJ1-1 | TRBV6-5 | CASTQQAIRSTEAFF